Reported below is one TCR beta chain. The antigen is undetermined. Every patient relapsed after autologous stem cell transplantation, and brentuximab vedotin exposure varied. Germline CDR1 reads SQVTM; CDR2 reads ANQGSEA. The V gene end was trimmed by 6 bases and the J gene end by 2 bases; junction bases not matched to a gene: 11. The CDR3 covers 16 residues. The data derive from a study of PD-1 blockade in classical Hodgkin lymphoma. Produced via immunoSEQ multiplex PCR; TCRdb's table is partial and in-frame only. The sample contains more than 35,000 clones, around 80% of which appear only once. Study conclusions and caveats: Complete responders matched newly diagnosed patients in baseline diversity. Exclusion applied to patients who initiated nivolumab less than 1 year following ASCT.

The chain recombines TRBV29-1 with TRBJ2-2, with TRBD1 matching 8 bases. The input for sequencing was peripheral blood mononuclear cells (PBMCs), taken before the second cycle of nivolumab. The clonotype comes from a human donor with classical Hodgkin lymphoma. CDR3 in amino acids: CSVMDRVSLNTGELFF. The CDR3 region has the DNA TGCAGCGTAATGGACAGGGTTAGTCTTAACACCGGGGAGCTGTTTTTT.